The 23 T cell receptor beta chains listed next were all sequenced from one sample in a study of identical twins. In TCRdb, the 5' RACE reads were re-called with MiXCR into one record per CDR3 protein. The data show around 230,000 distinct CDR3 sequences, approximately 7.1% seen once. These same records also appear under a second study, on T cells expressing NK-cell markers.

Sequencing input: CD8+ T cells sorted from blood. All receptors come from a woman under 30 in good health.

This clonotype was counted a few times. J is TRBJ2-5 and V is TRBV11-2; 10 positions match TRBD2. The V and J ends lost 3 bases and 1 base, in that order; junction bases with no gene match: 5. Per germline, CDR1 SGHAT and CDR2 FQNNGV. The CDR3 consists of 16 residues. The CDR3 nucleotides read TGTGCCAGCAGCTTTCTAGCGGGGGTTTCCCAAGAGACCCAGTACTTC. Its protein product is CASSFLAGVSQETQYF.

This clonotype was counted ten times or more. The V gene is TRBV3-1, the J gene TRBJ2-1; 11 bases fit TRBD1. From germline, CDR1 is LGHDT and CDR2 YNNKEL (reference sequence). The J segment lost 5 bases and the V segment lost 1 base, leaving 10 bases of the junction unmatched. The CDR3 covers 18 residues. The CDR3 is CASSQVFRTGGFHNEQFF. The CDR3 nucleotides read TGTGCCAGCAGCCAAGTTTTCCGGACAGGGGGCTTCCACAATGAGCAGTTCTTC.

This clonotype was observed many times. This chain joins TRBV7-9 and TRBJ2-4; D is possibly TRBD2 (6 bases). V was pared by 5 bases and J by 0 bases, with 14 bases between. Germline V gene lookup returns CDR1 SEHNR and CDR2 FQNEAQ (reference sequence). The CDR3 spans 16 residues. The CDR3 region is CASSPAEGLAKNIQYF. DNA for the CDR3: TGTGCCAGCAGCCCGGCGGAGGGGCTAGCCAAAAACATTCAGTACTTC. The whole variable domain, filled in from reference TRBV7-9 and TRBJ2-4, reads DTGVSQNPRHKITKRGQNVTFRCDPISEHNRLYWYRQTLGQGPEFLTYFQNEAQLEKSRLLSDRFSAERPKGSFSTLEIQRTEQGDSAMYLCASSPAEGLAKNIQYFGAGTRLSVL.

This clonotype was counted between two and nine times. The chain uses TRBV12-3 or TRBV12-4 and TRBJ2-3; no firm D call. Trimming left V 4 bases short and J 4 bases short, with 9 bases between. The length of the CDR3 is 13 residues. CDR3 sequence (DNA): TGTGCCAGCAGTTGGGTACGGGCAGATACGCAGTATTTT. Translating it yields CASSWVRADTQYF.

This rearrangement joins TRBV20-1 to TRBJ2-7; 8 nucleotides line up with TRBD2. J lost 3 bases, V lost 5 bases, and 15 bases had no gene match. The V gene's germline CDR1 is DFQATT and CDR2 SNEGSKA (reference sequence). The CDR3 runs 16 residues. In DNA, the CDR3 is TGCAGTGCTGAGAGCTCCAGCGGGAGCAATCTCTACGAGCAGTACTTC. Its translation: CSAESSSGSNLYEQYF.

The rearrangement joins TRBV12-3 or TRBV12-4 to TRBJ1-2; D is possibly TRBD1 (5 bases). This CDR3 contains 14 residues. The V end was cut by 6 bases, the J end by 2 bases, with 13 bases between. The CDR3 DNA is TGTGCCAGCAGGCCGGGACGGAAGAACTATGGCTACACCTTC. This codes for CASRPGRKNYGYTF.

This clonotype was picked up many times. V is TRBV12-3 or TRBV12-4 and J is TRBJ1-5, with a possible D match to TRBD1 (5 bases). The V gene lost 2 bases and the J gene lost 4 bases, with 12 bases spanning the gap. The CDR3 covers 15 residues. The CDR3 region is CASSLRGRVNQPQHF. For the CDR3, the DNA is TGTGCCAGCAGTTTAAGGGGCAGGGTTAATCAGCCCCAGCATTTT.

The table lists this clonotype with many counts. The chain links TRBV7-9 to TRBJ2-1; 13 nucleotides agree with TRBD2. CDR1 SEHNR and CDR2 FQNEAQ come from the germline V gene (reference sequence). With V trimmed by 8 bases and J by 2 bases, 9 bases remained unmatched. CDR3 length: 17 residues. The CDR3 sequence is CASGGLAGPETYNEQFF. The CDR3 bases are TGTGCCAGCGGGGGACTAGCGGGGCCCGAAACCTACAATGAGCAGTTCTTC.

Only a few counts were recorded for this clonotype. V usage is TRBV9 and J usage is TRBJ2-5; D ambiguous. The V gene's germline CDR1 is SGDLS and CDR2 YYNGEE. The CDR3 spans 14 residues. Trimming pared 1 base from V and 1 base from J, leaving 8 bases between. The chain's CDR3 is CASSVFTGQETQYF. The DNA for the CDR3 is TGTGCCAGCAGCGTATTCACGGGCCAAGAGACCCAGTACTTC.

The chain is built from TRBV4-2 and TRBJ2-3, with TRBD1 matching 7 bases. CDR1 is LGHNA, CDR2 YNFKEQ, per germline. V shed 3 bases, J shed 5 bases, and the junction held 11 bases outside the gene matches. The CDR3 sequence is 16 residues long. CDR3 loop: CASSQTQGVVRDTQYF. The CDR3 nucleotides are TGTGCCAGCAGCCAGACCCAGGGGGTAGTAAGAGATACGCAGTATTTT.

This clonotype was detected a few times. The CDR3 region is CASSSGLAGGQPAPKNIQYF. CDR3 DNA: TGTGCCAGCAGTTCGGGTTTGGCGGGGGGCCAACCCGCTCCCAAAAACATTCAGTACTTC. The chain couples TRBV25-1 to TRBJ2-4, with TRBD2 matching 8 bases. V dropped 5 bases and J dropped 2; count of bases not matched to a gene: 20. CDR3 size: 20 residues. Germline CDR1 and CDR2: MGHDK and SYGVNS. The whole variable domain, remainder taken from reference TRBV25-1 and TRBJ2-4, is EADIYQTPRYLVIGTGKKITLECSQTMGHDKMYWYQQDPGMELHLIHYSYGVNSTEKGDLSSESTVSRIRTEHFPLTLESARPSHTSQYLCASSSGLAGGQPAPKNIQYFGAGTRLSVL.

The rearrangement joins TRBV4-1 to TRBJ2-7; 11 bases are shared with TRBD1. This CDR3 spans 15 amino acids. J lost 5 bases, V lost 0 bases, and 3 bases had no gene match. Looked up from germline, CDR1 is MGHRA and CDR2 is YSYEKL. CDR3 nucleotide sequence: TGCGCCAGCAGCCAAGAGGGACAGGGGGTTCACGAGCAGTACTTC. This translates into CASSQEGQGVHEQYF.

This clonotype was seen ten or more times. The chain carries TRBV9 and TRBJ2-3, with D tentatively TRBD1 (5 bases). V dropped 0 bases and J dropped 2 bases, with 13 bases sitting between them. CDR1 SGDLS and CDR2 YYNGEE come from the germline V gene. There are 16 residues in the CDR3. CDR3 loop: CASSVEQGLTTDTQYF. The DNA of the CDR3 is TGTGCCAGCAGCGTAGAGCAGGGCCTTACCACAGATACGCAGTATTTT.

This clonotype was detected many times. The chain links TRBV7-7 to TRBJ1-3; D remains ambiguous. This CDR3 is 15 amino acids long. From germline, CDR1 is SSHAT and CDR2 FNYEAQ (reference sequence). The V gene lost 5 bases and the J gene lost 2 bases, with 13 bases spanning the gap. This CDR3 is CASSAQGGAGNTIYF. The CDR3 bases are TGTGCCAGCAGCGCCCAAGGCGGGGCTGGAAACACCATATATTTT.

In this sample, this clonotype turned up a few times. J is TRBJ2-3 and V is TRBV30, with 9 bases lining up with TRBD1. This CDR3 region has 15 residues. Germline V gene sequence: CDR1 GTSNPN, CDR2 SVGIG (reference sequence). V was pared by 5 bases and J by 3 bases, with 9 bases of the junction left unmatched. The CDR3 sequence: CAWGGTGRRTDTQYF. The DNA of the CDR3 is TGTGCCTGGGGCGGGACAGGGAGAAGGACAGATACGCAGTATTTT. The full variable domain, its missing parts supplied by reference TRBV30 and TRBJ2-3, is SQTIHQWPATLVQPVGSPLSLECTVEGTSNPNLYWYRQAAGRGLQLLFYSVGIGQISSEVPQNLSASRPQDRQFILSSKKLLLSDSGFYLCAWGGTGRRTDTQYFGPGTRLTVL.

This clonotype was recorded at least ten times. V and J are TRBV7-9 and TRBJ1-1, with 8 bases matching TRBD1. Losses at the gene ends were 1 base for V and 4 bases for J; bases not matched to a gene: 5. The CDR3 covers 15 residues. Per germline, CDR1 SEHNR and CDR2 FQNEAQ (reference sequence). In nucleotides, the CDR3 is TGTGCCAGCAGCTTAGTTCAGGGGGCCGGCACTGAAGCTTTCTTT. Translating gives CASSLVQGAGTEAFF.

This clonotype was counted only a few times. The genes are TRBV4-1 and TRBJ2-1; TRBD1 aligns across 9 bases. Germline loops: CDR1 MGHRA, CDR2 YSYEKL. V was pared by 0 bases and J by 10 bases, with 13 bases of the junction left unmatched. This CDR3 is 17 amino acids long. CDR3 loop: CASSQDPGTGLVWEQFF. The CDR3 DNA follows: TGCGCCAGCAGCCAAGATCCCGGGACAGGGCTTGTATGGGAGCAGTTCTTC.

This clonotype came up a few times. This chain joins TRBV5-1 and TRBJ2-3; D gene unclear. Germline V gene data show CDR1 as SGHRS and CDR2 as YFSETQ. This CDR3 region has 12 residues. The V end lost 3 bases, the J end lost 6 bases, and 8 bases lay between the germline ends. The CDR3 region has the DNA TGCGCCAGCAGCTCTGAGTCGGATACGCAGTATTTT. It yields the protein CASSSESDTQYF. Using reference TRBV5-1 and TRBJ2-3 for the parts outside the CDR3, the full variable domain is KAGVTQTPRYLIKTRGQQVTLSCSPISGHRSVSWYQQTPGQGLQFLFEYFSETQRNKGNFPGRFSGRQFSNSRSEMNVSTLELGDSALYLCASSSESDTQYFGPGTRLTVL.

There are a few counts of this clonotype. The gene calls are TRBV6-1 and TRBJ2-7, with D hard to call. Germline assignment: CDR1 MNHNS and CDR2 SASEGT. The CDR3 sequence is 15 residues long. Trimming took 8 bases from V and 5 from J, leaving 22 bases between them. Here the CDR3 DNA reads TGTGCCAGCGCAACGGTGCGCGGCGAGCTCCACGAGCAGTACTTC. It specifies CASATVRGELHEQYF.

This clonotype has only a few counts. The CDR3 sequence is CASRKTGTGGRTDTQYF. The CDR3 coding sequence is TGTGCCAGCAGGAAAACCGGGACAGGGGGCCGTACAGATACGCAGTATTTT. The chain employs TRBV6-1 and TRBJ2-3; 12 bases are a match to TRBD1. V dropped 6 bases and J dropped 3; count of bases not matched to a gene: 10. Germline loops: CDR1 MNHNS, CDR2 SASEGT. The CDR3 is made up of 17 amino acids.

This chain links TRBV24-1 with TRBJ2-5; TRBD1 agrees at 9 bases. With V trimmed by 7 bases and J by 5 bases, 19 bases remained unmatched. The CDR3 runs to 18 residues. Germline V gene sequence: CDR1 KGHDR, CDR2 SFDVKD. CDR3 protein: CATRAPSGQGKLLETQYF. The CDR3 coding sequence is TGTGCCACCAGGGCACCATCGGGACAGGGAAAATTGTTGGAGACCCAGTACTTC.

This clonotype was counted at least ten times. V is TRBV12-3 or TRBV12-4 and J is TRBJ2-3; D is uncertain. The CDR3 contains 14 residues. V dropped 6 bases and J dropped 4 bases, with 14 bases sitting between them. The CDR3 protein is CASSPTGSADTQYF. In DNA form, the CDR3 reads TGTGCCAGCAGCCCGACCGGTTCGGCAGATACGCAGTATTTT.

The genes are TRBV9 and TRBJ2-7; 7 bases line up with TRBD2. CDR1 and CDR2 from the germline V gene are SGDLS and YYNGEE. J lost 3 bases, V lost 4 bases, and 13 bases had no gene match. The CDR3 loop spans 16 amino acids. CDR3 nucleotide sequence: TGTGCCAGCAGCCCTCTTGCGGGGGTTGGGGTCTACGAGCAGTACTTC. The encoded protein is CASSPLAGVGVYEQYF. The full variable domain, rest sourced from reference TRBV9 and TRBJ2-7, is DSGVTQTPKHLITATGQRVTLRCSPRSGDLSVYWYQQSLDQGLQFLIQYYNGEERAKGNILERFSAQQFPDLHSELNLSSLELGDSALYFCASSPLAGVGVYEQYFGPGTRLTVT.